This T cell receptor (beta chain) was observed in a study of T cell clonality in common variable immunodeficiency. Generated by immunoSEQ multiplex PCR, the TCRdb table keeps only in-frame clones and is missing some. Altogether some 53,000 clones were found in the sample, and no singletons occur. Trimming shortened V by 4 bases and J by 7 bases, and 7 bases separated the two germline ends. Per the germline V gene, CDR1 is SGHAT and CDR2 is FQNNGV. The CDR3 consists of 11 residues. Study conclusions and caveats: CVID subjects showed higher TCRbeta clonality than healthy controls. Compared with controls, CVID subjects had fewer shared TCRbeta clones. CVID patient heterogeneity limited repertoire-clinical complication correlations.

This clone was seen many times. Its matching antigen is unknown. The read finishes 3 residues shy of the CDR3 end, and the germline J gene is used to complete it. Heparinized whole blood, about 5 to 8.5 ml, came from each donor. This TCR came from a person between 18 and 75 years old in good health. The chain recombines TRBV11-2 with TRBJ2-5; no clear D gene. The source material was peripheral blood mononuclear cells. The CDR3: CASSSRGTQYF. The CDR3 bases that were read are TGTGCCAGCAGCTCCCGAGGGACC.